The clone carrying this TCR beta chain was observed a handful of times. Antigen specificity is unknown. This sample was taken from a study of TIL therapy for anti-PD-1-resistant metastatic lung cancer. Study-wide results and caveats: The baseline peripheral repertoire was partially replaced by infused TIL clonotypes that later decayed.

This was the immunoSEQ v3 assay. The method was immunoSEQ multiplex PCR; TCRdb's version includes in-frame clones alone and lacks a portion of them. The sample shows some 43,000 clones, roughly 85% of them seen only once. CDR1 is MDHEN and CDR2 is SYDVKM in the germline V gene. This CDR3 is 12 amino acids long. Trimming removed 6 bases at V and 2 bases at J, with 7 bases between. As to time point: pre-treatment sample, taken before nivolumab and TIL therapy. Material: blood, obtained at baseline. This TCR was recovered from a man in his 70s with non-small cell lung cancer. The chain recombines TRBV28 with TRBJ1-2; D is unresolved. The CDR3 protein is CASRDSNYGYTF. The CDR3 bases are TGTGCCAGCAGGGATAGCAACTATGGCTACACCTTC.